This TCR beta chain was profiled in a study of post-analysis software for immune sequencing data. The TCR beta cDNA libraries carried unique molecular identifiers. MiXCR, run by TCRdb on the PCR reads, gives a single entry per CDR3 protein. The sample yields roughly 800,000 distinct CDR3 sequences, under 70% seen once. The CDR3 runs 14 residues. The V end was cut by 6 bases, the J end by 0 bases, with 13 bases between. Germline loops: CDR1 SQVTM, CDR2 ANQGSEA. On this clonotype: The antigen is unknown.

Overall study results and limits: The study found TRBV5-6, TRBV5-1 and TRBV20-1 among five or six TRBV segments more frequent in patients than controls.

This TCR came from a girl under 18 with multiple sclerosis. Sequencing was carried out using blood. The genes are TRBV29-1 and TRBJ2-3; D may be TRBD2 (6 bases). The CDR3 region is CSVMPLASTDTQYF. CDR3 nucleotides: TGCAGCGTAATGCCTCTAGCGAGCACAGATACGCAGTATTTT.